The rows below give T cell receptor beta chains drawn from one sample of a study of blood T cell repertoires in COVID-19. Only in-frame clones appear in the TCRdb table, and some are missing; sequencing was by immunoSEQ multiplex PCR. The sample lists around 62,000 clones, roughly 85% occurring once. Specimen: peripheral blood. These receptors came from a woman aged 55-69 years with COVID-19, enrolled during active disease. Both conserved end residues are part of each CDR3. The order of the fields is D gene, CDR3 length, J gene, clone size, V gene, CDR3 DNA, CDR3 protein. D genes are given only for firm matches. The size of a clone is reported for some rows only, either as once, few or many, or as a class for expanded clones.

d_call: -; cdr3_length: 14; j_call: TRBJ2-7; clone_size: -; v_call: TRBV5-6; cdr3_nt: TGTGCCAGCAGCTTGGCTGAGAGCTCCTACGAGCAGTACTTC; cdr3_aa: CASSLAESSYEQYF
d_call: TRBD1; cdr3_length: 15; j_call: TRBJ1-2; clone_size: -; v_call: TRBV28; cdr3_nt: TGTGCCAGCAGTTTATCTGGGACAGGGGTCTATGGCTACACCTTC; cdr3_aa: CASSLSGTGVYGYTF
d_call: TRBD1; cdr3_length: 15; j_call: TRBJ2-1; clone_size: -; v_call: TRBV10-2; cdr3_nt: TGCGCCAGCAGTGTAGGGACAGGGTTCCCCAATGAGCAGTTCTTC; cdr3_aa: CASSVGTGFPNEQFF
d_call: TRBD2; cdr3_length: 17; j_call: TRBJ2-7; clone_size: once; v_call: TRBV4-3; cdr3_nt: TGCGCCAGCAGCCAAACCACCTGGCTAGCGGGAGCCTACGAGCAGTACTTC; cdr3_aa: CASSQTTWLAGAYEQYF
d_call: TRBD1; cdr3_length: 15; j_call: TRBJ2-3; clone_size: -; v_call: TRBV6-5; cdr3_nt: TGTGCCAGCAGTTACTCGTACAGGGGTGTAGATACGCAGTATTTT; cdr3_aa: CASSYSYRGVDTQYF
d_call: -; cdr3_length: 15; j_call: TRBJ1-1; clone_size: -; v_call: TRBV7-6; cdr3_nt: TGTGCCAGCAGCTTAGGGCGGGGACGGAACACTGAAGCTTTCTTT; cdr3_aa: CASSLGRGRNTEAFF
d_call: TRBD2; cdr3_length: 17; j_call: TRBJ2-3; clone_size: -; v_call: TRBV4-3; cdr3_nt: TGCGCCAGCAGCCAAGGGCGGACTAGCGGGGGGTCAGATACGCAGTATTTT; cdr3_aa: CASSQGRTSGGSDTQYF
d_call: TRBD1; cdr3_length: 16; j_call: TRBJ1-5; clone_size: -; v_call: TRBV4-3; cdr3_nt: TGCGCCAGCAGCCAAGATTTCGCAGGGGGCGGTCAGCCCCAGCATTTT; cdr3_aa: CASSQDFAGGGQPQHF
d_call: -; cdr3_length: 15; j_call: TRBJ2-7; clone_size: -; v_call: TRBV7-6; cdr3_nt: TGTGCCAGCAGCTTGACGTGGAGTGGTGCTGGCGAGCAGTACTTC; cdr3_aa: CASSLTWSGAGEQYF
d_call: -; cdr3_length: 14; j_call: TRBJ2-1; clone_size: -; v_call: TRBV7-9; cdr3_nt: TGTGCCAGCAGCCTGACCTGGGGCCTAGGTGAGCAGTTCTTC; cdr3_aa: CASSLTWGLGEQFF
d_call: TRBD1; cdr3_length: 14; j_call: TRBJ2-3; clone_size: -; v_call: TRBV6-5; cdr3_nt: TGTGCCAGCAGAGGGACAGGGGGGATAGATACGCAGTATTTT; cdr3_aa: CASRGTGGIDTQYF
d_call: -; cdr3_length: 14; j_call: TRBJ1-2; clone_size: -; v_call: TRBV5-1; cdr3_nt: TGCGCCAGCAGCTTGGGCGGGACTCCTTCTGGCTACACCTTC; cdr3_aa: CASSLGGTPSGYTF
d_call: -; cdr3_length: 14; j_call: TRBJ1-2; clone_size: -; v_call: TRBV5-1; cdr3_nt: TGCGCCAGCAGCTTGGCCGACGGGGACTATGGCTACACCTTC; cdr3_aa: CASSLADGDYGYTF
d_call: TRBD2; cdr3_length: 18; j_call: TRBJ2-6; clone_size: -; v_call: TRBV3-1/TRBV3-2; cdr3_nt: TGTGCCAGCAGCGACCGGGGGGGTCTGAACTCTGGGGCCAACGTCCTGACTTTC; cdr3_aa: CASSDRGGLNSGANVLTF
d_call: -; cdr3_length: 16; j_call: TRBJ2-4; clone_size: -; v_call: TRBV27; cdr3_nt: TGTGCCAGCAGTTCCCCGTCCCCCTCAGCCAAAAACATTCAGTACTTC; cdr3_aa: CASSSPSPSAKNIQYF
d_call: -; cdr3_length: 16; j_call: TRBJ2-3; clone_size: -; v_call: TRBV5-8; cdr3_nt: TGTGCCAGCAGCTTGGGCAGGGGGGTGAATATGGATACGCAGTATTTT; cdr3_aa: CASSLGRGVNMDTQYF
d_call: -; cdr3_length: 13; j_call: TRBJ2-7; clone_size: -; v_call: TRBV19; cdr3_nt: TGTGCCAGTTCTCCTACAGGTCCCTACGAGCAGTACTTC; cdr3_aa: CASSPTGPYEQYF
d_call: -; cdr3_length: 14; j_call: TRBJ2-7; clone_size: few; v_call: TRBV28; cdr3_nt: TGTGCCAGCAGTTTAGGGACTCCCCCATACGAGCAGTACTTC; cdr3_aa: CASSLGTPPYEQYF
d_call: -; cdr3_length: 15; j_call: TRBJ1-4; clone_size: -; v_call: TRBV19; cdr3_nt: TGTGCCAGTAGTAGGAGGGCTGCAACTAATGAAAAACTGTTTTTT; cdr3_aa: CASSRRAATNEKLFF
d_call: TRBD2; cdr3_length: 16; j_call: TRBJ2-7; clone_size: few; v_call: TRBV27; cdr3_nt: TGTGCCACGAACCGCCCCGGGACTAGCGGGAGTCCCGAGCAGTACTTC; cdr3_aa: CATNRPGTSGSPEQYF
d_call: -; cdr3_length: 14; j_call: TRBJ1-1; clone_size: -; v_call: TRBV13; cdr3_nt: TGTGCCAGCAGCTCCCCGGATTCGGGCACTGAAGCTTTCTTT; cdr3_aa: CASSSPDSGTEAFF
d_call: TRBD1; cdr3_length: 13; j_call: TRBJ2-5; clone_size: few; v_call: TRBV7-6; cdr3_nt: TGTGCCAGCAGCCGACAGGGGTTTCAGACCCAGTACTTC; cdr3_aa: CASSRQGFQTQYF
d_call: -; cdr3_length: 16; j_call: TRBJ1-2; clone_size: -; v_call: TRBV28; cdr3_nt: TGTGCCAGCAGTCCTCCAACCCCCAGGATTAACTATGGCTACACCTTC; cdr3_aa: CASSPPTPRINYGYTF
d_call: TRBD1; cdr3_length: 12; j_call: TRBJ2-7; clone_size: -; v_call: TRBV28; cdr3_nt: TGTGCCAGCGGAACAGGGGGGTACGAGCAGTACTTC; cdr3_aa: CASGTGGYEQYF
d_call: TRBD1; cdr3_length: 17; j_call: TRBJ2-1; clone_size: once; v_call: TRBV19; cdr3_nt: TGTGCCAGTGTGGGTGTCACGGGACAGGGTAGCGACAATGAGCAGTTCTTC; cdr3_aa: CASVGVTGQGSDNEQFF
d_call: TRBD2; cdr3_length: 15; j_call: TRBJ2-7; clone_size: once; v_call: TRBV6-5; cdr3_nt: TGTGCCAGCAGTTACTCGGGGCGGGAGATGGGCGAGCAGTACTTC; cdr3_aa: CASSYSGREMGEQYF
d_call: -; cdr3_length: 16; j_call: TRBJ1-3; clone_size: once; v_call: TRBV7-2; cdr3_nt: TGTGCCAGCAGCGCCCCAGGGAGGGAAACTCGAAACACCATATATTTT; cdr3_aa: CASSAPGRETRNTIYF
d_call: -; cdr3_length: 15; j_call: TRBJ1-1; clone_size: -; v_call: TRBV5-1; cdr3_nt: TGCGCCAGCAGCTTGATGGGGGGAATGAACACTGAAGCTTTCTTT; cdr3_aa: CASSLMGGMNTEAFF
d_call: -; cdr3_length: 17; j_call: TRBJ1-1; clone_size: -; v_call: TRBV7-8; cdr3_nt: TGTGCCAGCACCCTAGAGGCCGTTTATCTGTTGAACACTGAAGCTTTCTTT; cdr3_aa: CASTLEAVYLLNTEAFF
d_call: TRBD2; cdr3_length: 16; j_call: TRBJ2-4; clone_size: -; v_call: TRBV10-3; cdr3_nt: TGTGCCATCAGTCCTAGCGGAGGACTAGCCAAAAACATTCAGTACTTC; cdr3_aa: CAISPSGGLAKNIQYF
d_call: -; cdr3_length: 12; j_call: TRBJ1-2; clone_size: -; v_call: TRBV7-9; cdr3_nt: TGTGCCAGCAGCTTAGCCCTAGATGGCTACACCTTC; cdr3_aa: CASSLALDGYTF
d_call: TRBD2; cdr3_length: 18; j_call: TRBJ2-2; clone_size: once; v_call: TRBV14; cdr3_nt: TGTGCCAGCAGCCAAAGCGGGACCCGAAGATCCCGGACCGGGGAGCTGTTTTTT; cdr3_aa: CASSQSGTRRSRTGELFF
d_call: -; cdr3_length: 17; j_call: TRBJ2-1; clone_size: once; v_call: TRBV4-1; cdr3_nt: TGCGCCAGCAGCCAAACTTTAGCGTTGAGCTCCTACAATGAGCAGTTCTTC; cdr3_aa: CASSQTLALSSYNEQFF
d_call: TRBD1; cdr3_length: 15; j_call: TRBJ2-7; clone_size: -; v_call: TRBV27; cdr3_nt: TGTGCCAGCAGTTACAACAGGGGGACAAGCTACGAGCAGTACTTC; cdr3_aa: CASSYNRGTSYEQYF
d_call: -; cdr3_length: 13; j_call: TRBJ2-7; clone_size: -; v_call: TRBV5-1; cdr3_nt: TGCGCCAGCAGCGAGGCGGTCACCTACGAGCAGTACTTC; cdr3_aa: CASSEAVTYEQYF
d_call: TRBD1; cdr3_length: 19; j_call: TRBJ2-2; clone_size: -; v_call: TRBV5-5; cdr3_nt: TGTGCCAGCAGATGTCGCGGGACAGGGGGCCCGTCGAACACCGGGGAGCTGTTTTTT; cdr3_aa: CASRCRGTGGPSNTGELFF
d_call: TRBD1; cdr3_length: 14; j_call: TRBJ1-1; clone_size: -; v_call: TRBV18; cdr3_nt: TGTGCCAGCTCACCAGGGACAGGGAGGACTGAAGCTTTCTTT; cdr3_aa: CASSPGTGRTEAFF